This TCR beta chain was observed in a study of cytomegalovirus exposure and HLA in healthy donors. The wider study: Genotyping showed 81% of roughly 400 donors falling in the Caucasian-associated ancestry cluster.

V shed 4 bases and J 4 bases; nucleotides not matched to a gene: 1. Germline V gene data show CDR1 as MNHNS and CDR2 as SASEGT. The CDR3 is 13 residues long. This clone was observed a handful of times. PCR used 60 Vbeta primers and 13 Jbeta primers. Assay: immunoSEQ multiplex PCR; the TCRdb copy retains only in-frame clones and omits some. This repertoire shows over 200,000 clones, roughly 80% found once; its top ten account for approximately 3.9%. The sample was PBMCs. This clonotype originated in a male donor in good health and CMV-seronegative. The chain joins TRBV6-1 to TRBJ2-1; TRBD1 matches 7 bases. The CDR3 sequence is CASSGDSYNEQFF. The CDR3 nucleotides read TGTGCCAGCAGTGGGGACAGTTACAATGAGCAGTTCTTC.